A single sample is the source of the 32 T cell receptor beta chains below, sequenced in a study of T cell responses to AZD1222 COVID-19 vaccine. The method was immunoSEQ multiplex PCR; TCRdb's version includes in-frame clones alone and lacks a portion of them. The table includes under 200,000 clones, approximately 94% detected once. The source was peripheral blood, collected on day 0 of AZD1222 vaccination. The receptors were gathered from an adult in good health.

This chain joins TRBV7-3 and TRBJ2-2; D remains unclear. Germline loops: CDR1 SGHTA, CDR2 FQGTGA. There are 15 residues in the CDR3. V lost 3 bases to trimming and J lost 2 bases, with 10 bases between them. The CDR3 DNA is TGTGCCAGCAGCTTGGCCGGTTATAACACCGGGGAGCTGTTTTTT. This encodes CASSLAGYNTGELFF. Full variable domain (rest looked up from reference TRBV7-3 and TRBJ2-2): GAGVSQTPSNKVTEKGKYVELRCDPISGHTALYWYRQSLGQGPEFLIYFQGTGAADDSGLPNDRFFAVRPEGSVSTLKIQRTERGDSAVYLCASSLAGYNTGELFFGEGSRLTVL.

J is TRBJ1-5 and V is TRBV10-2; the match to TRBD1 covers 8 bases. Germline V gene sequence: CDR1 WSHSY, CDR2 SAAADI. The CDR3 covers 13 residues. Trimming cost V 6 bases and J 11 bases; bases outside gene matches: 9. The CDR3 DNA sequence: TGCGCCAGCAGCCAAGGACAGGGCGTGACCCAGCATTTT. Translated: CASSQGQGVTQHF.

The rearrangement uses TRBV29-1 and TRBJ1-1; D gene uncertain. The CDR3 extends over 10 amino acids. Germline V gene sequence: CDR1 SQVTM, CDR2 ANQGSEA. The V and J ends lost 7 bases and 6 bases respectively, with 9 bases between them. CDR3 in amino acids: CSAYDPEAFF. The CDR3 region has the DNA TGCAGCGCGTACGACCCTGAAGCTTTCTTT.

V and J are TRBV10-3 and TRBJ1-1; no clear D gene. The germline gives CDR1 ENHRY, CDR2 SYGVKD. This CDR3 spans 13 amino acids. V was pared by 3 bases and J by 1 base, with 6 bases between. The CDR3 DNA reads TGTGCCATCAGTGAAAAAGGGAACACTGAAGCTTTCTTT. It is translated as CAISEKGNTEAFF.

The genes are TRBV6-5 and TRBJ1-1, with D uncertain. CDR1 and CDR2 (germline): MNHEY, SVGAGI. CDR3 length equals 13 residues. Trimming removed 2 bases at V and 3 bases at J, with 7 bases between. This CDR3 reads CASSYSPDTEAFF. In DNA form, the CDR3 reads TGTGCCAGCAGTTACAGTCCCGACACTGAAGCTTTCTTT.

The chain carries TRBV5-1 and TRBJ2-7; D might be TRBD2 (5 bases). Germline loops: CDR1 SGHRS, CDR2 YFSETQ. Trimming pared 5 bases from V and 3 bases from J, leaving 12 bases between. The CDR3 totals 13 residues. Written as DNA, the CDR3 is TGCGCCAGCAGAATTAGCGAGTACTACGAGCAGTACTTC. This gives the protein CASRISEYYEQYF.

The chain combines TRBV12-3 or TRBV12-4 with TRBJ1-1; TRBD1 matches at 12 bases. J was trimmed by 6 bases and V by 6 bases; bases with no gene match: 2. The CDR3 runs 13 residues. CDR3 bases: TGTGCCAGCAGGGGACAGGGGGCCCCTGAAGCTTTCTTT. Translation: CASRGQGAPEAFF.

This sequence joins TRBV7-3 and TRBJ1-1, with no clear D. Germline V gives CDR1 SGHTA, CDR2 FQGTGA. The CDR3 is 13 amino acids. Deletions cut 4 bases from V and 7 bases from J, with 13 bases between. CDR3 in amino acids: CASSSTPGSEAFF. The CDR3 DNA reads TGTGCCAGCAGCTCTACGCCGGGAAGTGAAGCTTTCTTT.

This clone was detected once. The chain uses TRBV7-9 and TRBJ2-1, with 12 bases identical to TRBD1. The length of the CDR3 is 16 residues. V lost 5 bases, J lost 2 bases, and 4 bases stayed unmatched. The V gene's germline CDR1 is SEHNR and CDR2 FQNEAQ (reference sequence). The CDR3 DNA reads as TGTGCCAGCAGCGCCGGGACAGGGGGCGCCTACAATGAGCAGTTCTTC. It specifies CASSAGTGGAYNEQFF.

The genes are TRBV27 and TRBJ1-1; a weak D match, TRBD1 (5 bases). Germline V gives CDR1 MNHEY, CDR2 SMNVEV (reference sequence). V dropped 7 bases and J dropped 0 bases, with 12 bases sitting between them. The CDR3 loop spans 14 amino acids. CDR3 sequence (DNA): TGTGCCAGCAAATCCCAGGGATTGAACACTGAAGCTTTCTTT. It encodes CASKSQGLNTEAFF.

V and J are TRBV5-5 and TRBJ2-1; no definite D call. The CDR3 extends over 13 amino acids. The ends were cut back, 2 bases at V and 7 bases at J, with 10 bases in the middle. Per germline, CDR1 SGHKS and CDR2 YYEKEE (reference sequence). The CDR3 region is CASSFWGGNEQFF. Here the CDR3 DNA reads TGTGCCAGCAGCTTTTGGGGTGGGAATGAGCAGTTCTTC.

The gene calls are TRBV7-8 and TRBJ1-1, with 7 bases matching TRBD1. Germline V gene data show CDR1 as SGHVS and CDR2 as FQNEAQ. This CDR3 is built from 16 residues. The V segment lost 2 bases and the J segment 3 bases; nucleotides outside the gene matches: 9. The CDR3 sequence: CASSLSSDRVHTEAFF. The CDR3 DNA reads as TGTGCCAGCAGCTTATCCTCTGACAGGGTGCACACTGAAGCTTTCTTT.

The CDR3 spells CASTDRTLSNQPQHF. CDR3 bases: TGCGCCAGCACGGACAGAACGTTGAGCAATCAGCCCCAGCATTTT. The chain recombines TRBV10-2 with TRBJ1-5, with a possible D match to TRBD1 (6 bases). Trimming cost V 7 bases and J 1 base, with 14 bases left between them. The length of the CDR3 is 15 residues. Per the germline V gene, CDR1 is WSHSY and CDR2 is SAAADI.

This chain uses TRBV7-9 with TRBJ2-3, with 7 bases aligning to TRBD2. Germline V gene lookup returns CDR1 SEHNR and CDR2 FQNEAQ (reference sequence). V trimming: 4 bases; J trimming: 2 bases; junction bases outside the gene matches: 6. The CDR3 contains 15 residues. CDR3 coding DNA: TGTGCCAGCAGCTCAAGCGGGACGATCACAGATACGCAGTATTTT. It yields the protein CASSSSGTITDTQYF.

To note about this clone: The same CDR3 can be traced to other DNA sequences in this sample. This chain joins TRBV5-1 and TRBJ2-1; no definite D call. CDR1 is SGHRS and CDR2 is YFSETQ in the germline V gene. V shed 5 bases and J shed 4 bases, with 4 bases lying between them. The CDR3 is 11 residues long. In DNA form, the CDR3 reads TGCGCCAGCAGTGAATACAATGAGCAGTTCTTC. It specifies CASSEYNEQFF.

The V call is TRBV11-3, the J call TRBJ1-6; TRBD1 might be the D (6 bases). Trimming took off 3 bases at V and 7 bases at J, with 10 bases between the two ends. The CDR3 covers 14 residues. Germline-derived CDR1 and CDR2 are SGHNT and YENEEA. In nucleotides, the CDR3 is TGTGCCAGCAGCTTCGGGACACAAAATTCACCCCTCCACTTT. The encoded protein is CASSFGTQNSPLHF.

The chain combines TRBV7-9 with TRBJ1-4, with D perhaps TRBD1 (6 bases). V gave up 6 bases and J gave up 2 bases, with 16 bases separating them. Germline-derived CDR1 and CDR2 are SEHNR and FQNEAQ (reference sequence). This CDR3 has 16 residues. The CDR3 reads CASRNTGRGTNEKLFF. Written as DNA, the CDR3 is TGTGCCAGCAGGAATACAGGGCGGGGGACTAATGAAAAACTGTTTTTT.

This chain links TRBV5-5 with TRBJ1-1; no definite D call. V shed 2 bases and J shed 11 bases, with 10 bases lying between them. Germline loops: CDR1 SGHKS, CDR2 YYEKEE (reference sequence). The length of the CDR3 is 11 residues. In DNA form, the CDR3 reads TGTGCCAGCAGCTTCGTTCTCAGTGCTTTCTTT. It encodes CASSFVLSAFF.

The J gene is TRBJ2-7, the V gene TRBV5-4; no firm D call. CDR1 and CDR2 (germline): SGHNT, YYREEE (reference sequence). The CDR3 sequence is 14 residues long. V was cut by 0 bases and J by 0 bases, with 7 bases left in between. The CDR3: CASSLGVASYEQYF. Here the CDR3 DNA reads TGTGCCAGCAGCTTGGGGGTGGCCTCCTACGAGCAGTACTTC.

This chain connects TRBV10-1 to TRBJ1-4, with 9 nucleotides matching TRBD1. The CDR3 spans 15 residues. CDR1 is WNHNN and CDR2 is SYGVQD in the germline V gene (reference sequence). V shed 7 bases, J shed 7 bases, and the junction held 10 bases outside the gene matches. As DNA, the CDR3 is TGCGCCAGCAAGATCCGGGACAGGGCTGGTGAAAAACTGTTTTTT. It codes for CASKIRDRAGEKLFF.

This sequence joins TRBV6-5 and TRBJ2-3; 7 bases align to TRBD2. This CDR3 spans 12 amino acids. Germline V gene lookup returns CDR1 MNHEY and CDR2 SVGAGI. Trimming cost V 8 bases and J 4 bases; bases outside gene matches: 3. The CDR3 DNA follows: TGTGCCAGCCGGGGAGGGGCAGATACGCAGTATTTT. It encodes CASRGGADTQYF.

V and J are TRBV5-1 and TRBJ1-2; maybe TRBD1 (6 bases). V was cut by 7 bases and J by 4 bases, with 17 bases left in between. CDR3 length equals 14 residues. Germline loops: CDR1 SGHRS, CDR2 YFSETQ. The CDR3 region is CASAPETGSYGYTF. CDR3 in DNA: TGCGCCAGCGCTCCCGAAACAGGGTCCTATGGCTACACCTTC.

The rearrangement uses TRBV10-1 and TRBJ2-2; D may be TRBD2 (6 bases). The CDR3 sequence is 15 residues long. V dropped 0 bases and J dropped 2 bases, with 7 bases sitting between them. Looked up from germline, CDR1 is WNHNN and CDR2 is SYGVQD (reference sequence). CDR3: CASSESSGNTGELFF. In nucleotides, the CDR3 is TGCGCCAGCAGTGAGTCTAGCGGAAACACCGGGGAGCTGTTTTTT.

The V and J genes are TRBV6-4 and TRBJ1-1, with D possibly TRBD1 on 5 matching bases. The CDR3 totals 17 residues. In germline, CDR1 is MRHNA, CDR2 SNTAGT. The V gene lost 2 bases and the J gene lost 2 bases, with 18 bases spanning the gap. CDR3 nucleotide sequence: TGTGCCAGCAGTGACCCTCGTTGGGGGGAGGGAAACACTGAAGCTTTCTTT. This sequence encodes CASSDPRWGEGNTEAFF.

The V call is TRBV4-2, the J call TRBJ1-1, with 9 bases identical to TRBD1. This CDR3 spans 19 amino acids. CDR1 and CDR2 (germline): LGHNA, YNFKEQ. V was clipped by 3 bases and J by 1 base; unmatched bases: 15. This CDR3 is CASSHRKLTGGRWNTEAFF. The CDR3 nucleotides read TGTGCCAGCAGCCACAGAAAATTAACAGGGGGCAGATGGAACACTGAAGCTTTCTTT.

This sequence joins TRBV2 and TRBJ2-7; D gene ambiguous. Germline CDR1 and CDR2: SNHLY and FYNNEI. The CDR3 consists of 12 residues. V gave up 3 bases and J gave up 2 bases, with 5 bases separating them. The CDR3 loop reads CASSEQAYEQYF. The CDR3 coding sequence is TGTGCCAGCAGTGAGCAAGCCTACGAGCAGTACTTC.

V usage is TRBV5-1 and J usage is TRBJ1-1; D might be TRBD1 (5 bases). Trimming stripped 4 bases from V and 2 bases from J, with 9 bases between. CDR1 SGHRS and CDR2 YFSETQ come from the germline V gene. The CDR3 consists of 13 residues. The CDR3 nucleotides read TGCGCCAGCAGCCCGACAGCTAACACTGAAGCTTTCTTT. Its protein is CASSPTANTEAFF. The complete variable domain, with remaining parts taken from reference TRBV5-1 and TRBJ1-1, reads KAGVTQTPRYLIKTRGQQVTLSCSPISGHRSVSWYQQTPGQGLQFLFEYFSETQRNKGNFPGRFSGRQFSNSRSEMNVSTLELGDSALYLCASSPTANTEAFFGQGTRLTVV.

The table lists this clone with a few counts. This chain joins TRBV5-1 and TRBJ2-7; D might be TRBD1 (5 bases). The CDR3 loop spans 15 amino acids. Deletions cut 0 bases from V and 2 bases from J, with 12 bases between. CDR1 is SGHRS and CDR2 is YFSETQ in the germline V gene. As DNA, the CDR3 is TGCGCCAGCAGCTTGGTCGCAGGGCCGACCTACGAGCAGTACTTC. The encoded protein is CASSLVAGPTYEQYF.

The V and J genes are TRBV27 and TRBJ2-1; D gene uncertain. From germline, CDR1 is MNHEY and CDR2 SMNVEV (reference sequence). With 3 bases removed from V and 8 bases from J, the gap between germline ends came to 11 bases. The CDR3 totals 13 residues. CDR3 residues: CASSLTPLYEQFF. The CDR3 nucleotides read TGTGCCAGCAGTTTGACCCCTTTGTATGAGCAGTTCTTC.

A remark on this clone: The junction does not match germline at one end; this may be a read error. The chain couples TRBV4-1 to TRBJ2-2; D remains unclear. The germline V gene has CDR1 MGHRA and CDR2 YSYEKL. CDR3 length equals 13 residues. The CDR3 reads CASRQGWTGELFF. The CDR3 nucleotides read TGCGCCAGCAGGCAAGGTTGGACCGGGGAGCTGTTTTTT.

This clone was detected only once. This chain connects TRBV28 to TRBJ2-1; a possible D gene is TRBD2 (5 bases). Per germline, CDR1 MDHEN and CDR2 SYDVKM. Trimming pared 3 bases from V and 2 bases from J, leaving 11 bases between. The CDR3 sequence is 15 residues long. CDR3 protein: CASSFRRRTYNEQFF. In nucleotides, the CDR3 is TGTGCCAGCAGTTTCAGGAGGCGGACCTACAATGAGCAGTTCTTC.

The rearrangement joins TRBV19 to TRBJ2-2, with D perhaps TRBD1 (5 bases). Trimming took off 10 bases at V and 0 bases at J, with 15 bases between the two ends. Germline CDR1 reads LNHDA; CDR2 reads SQIVND (reference sequence). The CDR3 has 15 residues. CDR3 DNA sequence: TGTGCCACCAGAGTGGGGCAGACGAACACCGGGGAGCTGTTTTTT. It specifies CATRVGQTNTGELFF. The variable domain in full, completed from reference TRBV19 and TRBJ2-2, reads DGGITQSPKYLFRKEGQNVTLSCEQNLNHDAMYWYRQDPGQGLRLIYYSQIVNDFQKGDIAEGYSVSREKKESFPLTVTSAQKNPTAFYLCATRVGQTNTGELFFGEGSRLTVL.